This T cell receptor (beta chain) was observed in a study of response to subunit inactivated influenza vaccine. A remark on this clonotype: Its antigen is still unknown.

Study-level points and caveats: Authors proposed each seasonal influenza vaccination draws in few new T cells.

Each CDR3 protein gets one entry after TCRdb re-called the RT-PCR reads with MiXCR. The sample has roughly 500,000 distinct CDR3 sequences; more than 15% are singletons. Germline values: CDR1 SGHRS, CDR2 YFSETQ. V was shortened by 4 bases and J by 9 bases, with 15 bases between the two germline ends. The CDR3 has 13 amino acids. The chain links TRBV5-1 to TRBJ2-3, with TRBD1 as a possible D gene (8 bases). Material: CD4+ T cells sorted from PBMCs, obtained around 25 months after vaccination. The receptor was isolated from a man aged 45 to 70 who received an inactivated influenza vaccine. CDR3 nucleotides: TGCGCCAGCAGCCCGGACAGGGAGGGCACGCAGTATTTT. Its translation: CASSPDREGTQYF.